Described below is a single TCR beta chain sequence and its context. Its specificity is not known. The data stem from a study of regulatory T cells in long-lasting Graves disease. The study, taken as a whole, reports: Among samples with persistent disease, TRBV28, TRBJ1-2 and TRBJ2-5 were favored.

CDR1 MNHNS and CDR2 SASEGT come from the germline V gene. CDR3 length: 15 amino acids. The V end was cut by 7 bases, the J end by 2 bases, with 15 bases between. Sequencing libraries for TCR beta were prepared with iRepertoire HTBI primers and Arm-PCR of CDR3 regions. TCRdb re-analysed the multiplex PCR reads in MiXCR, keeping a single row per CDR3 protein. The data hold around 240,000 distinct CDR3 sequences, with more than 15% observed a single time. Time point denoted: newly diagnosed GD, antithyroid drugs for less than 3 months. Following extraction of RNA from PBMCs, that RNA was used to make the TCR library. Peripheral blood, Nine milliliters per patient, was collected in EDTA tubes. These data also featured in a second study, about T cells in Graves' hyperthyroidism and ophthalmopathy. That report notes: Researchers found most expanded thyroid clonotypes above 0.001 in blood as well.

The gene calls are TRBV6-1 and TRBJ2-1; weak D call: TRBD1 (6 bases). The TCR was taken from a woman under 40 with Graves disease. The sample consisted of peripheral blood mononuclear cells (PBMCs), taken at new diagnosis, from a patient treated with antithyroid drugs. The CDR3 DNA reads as TGTGCCAGCACGTACGGGACACATCCCTACAATGAGCAGTTCTTC. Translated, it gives CASTYGTHPYNEQFF.